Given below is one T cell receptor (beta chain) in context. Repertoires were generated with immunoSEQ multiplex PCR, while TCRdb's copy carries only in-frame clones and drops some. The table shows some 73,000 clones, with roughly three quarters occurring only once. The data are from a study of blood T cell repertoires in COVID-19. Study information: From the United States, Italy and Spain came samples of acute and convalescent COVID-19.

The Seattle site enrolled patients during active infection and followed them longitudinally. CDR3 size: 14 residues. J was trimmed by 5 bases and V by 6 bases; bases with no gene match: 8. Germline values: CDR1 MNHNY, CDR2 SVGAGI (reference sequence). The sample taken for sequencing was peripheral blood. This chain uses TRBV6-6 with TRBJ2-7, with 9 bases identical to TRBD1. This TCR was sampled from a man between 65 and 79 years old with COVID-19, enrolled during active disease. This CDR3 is CASSLGQGLDEQYF. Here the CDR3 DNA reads TGTGCCAGCAGCCTAGGACAGGGGCTCGACGAGCAGTACTTC.